This is a list of T cell receptor beta chains from one sample in a study of blood T cell repertoires in COVID-19. The data were produced by immunoSEQ multiplex PCR, yet TCRdb's version contains in-frame clones alone and is incomplete. The sample shows tens of thousands of clones, 88% of them seen only once. Sequencing used peripheral blood. The receptors shown here come from a woman of 80 years or more with acute or convalescent COVID-19. Each CDR3 is given with its conserved first and last residue. The D gene is left open where the match is weak.

J gene,V gene,CDR3 length,D gene,CDR3 DNA,CDR3 protein
TRBJ1-2,TRBV19,17,TRBD1,TGTGCCAGTAGTACCGGGACAGGGGCCAGAGCTAACTATGGCTACACCTTC,CASSTGTGARANYGYTF
TRBJ2-7,TRBV20-1,10,.,TGCAGTGCTAGATTTCGGGAGCAGTACTTC,CSARFREQYF
TRBJ1-1,TRBV19,14,TRBD1,TGTGCCAGCAGAAGGGACAGGGTGAACACTGAAGCTTTCTTT,CASRRDRVNTEAFF
TRBJ2-7,TRBV14,14,.,TGTGCCAGCAGCCAAGTCCCGGTCTCCTACGAGCAGTACTTC,CASSQVPVSYEQYF
TRBJ2-3,TRBV29-1,13,.,TGCAGCGTTGGGGACTCCCCTGGGTATACGCAGTATTTT,CSVGDSPGYTQYF
TRBJ1-4,TRBV5-4,15,TRBD1,TGTGCCAGCAGCTCACGACAGGGGGTGGCTGAAAAACTGTTTTTT,CASSSRQGVAEKLFF
TRBJ2-7,TRBV7-6,13,.,TGTGCCAGCAGCTCGATGCAGTACTACGAGCAGTACTTC,CASSSMQYYEQYF
TRBJ2-3,TRBV27,11,.,TGTGCCAGCAGTTCAACAGATACGCAGTATTTT,CASSSTDTQYF
TRBJ2-2,TRBV12-1,13,.,TGTGCCAGCAGCCCTCGGGGGGGCGGGGAGCTGTTTTTT,CASSPRGGGELFF
TRBJ1-1,TRBV2,15,.,TGTGCCAGCAGTGTTCAGGGAACGAGGAACACTGAAGCTTTCTTT,CASSVQGTRNTEAFF
TRBJ2-6,TRBV13,15,TRBD1,TGTGCCAGCAGCTGGGACAGTGCTGGGGCCAACGTCCTGACTTTC,CASSWDSAGANVLTF
TRBJ2-2,TRBV7-2,14,.,TGTGCCAGCAGGGTTCAGCGGGTCACCGGGGAGCTGTTTTTT,CASRVQRVTGELFF
TRBJ1-1,TRBV19,15,TRBD1,TGTGCCAGTAGTAGGATCCTCCAGGGGGAGCCTGAAGCTTTCTTT,CASSRILQGEPEAFF
TRBJ1-1,TRBV11-2,13,.,TGTGCCAGCAGCTCTACCCAAATGCATGGAGCTTTCTTT,CASSSTQMHGAFF
TRBJ2-4,TRBV3-1/TRBV3-2,15,TRBD1,TGTGCCAGCAGCAGACAGGGGTTAGCCAAAAACATTCAGTACTTC,CASSRQGLAKNIQYF
TRBJ2-7,TRBV6-5,13,.,TGTGCCAGCAGAAAACAGGGATCCTACGAGCAGTACTTC,CASRKQGSYEQYF
TRBJ1-2,TRBV12-3/TRBV12-4,12,TRBD1,TGTGCCAGCAGGGACAGGGGCCCTGGCTACACCTTC,CASRDRGPGYTF
TRBJ2-2,TRBV5-6,16,.,TGTGCCAGCAGCTGGCGGGGCAGACCGAACACCGGGGAGCTGTTTTTT,CASSWRGRPNTGELFF
TRBJ2-2,TRBV7-3,12,.,TGTGCCAGTCAGGGGTACACCGGGGAGCTGTTTTTT,CASQGYTGELFF
TRBJ2-7,TRBV5-1,16,TRBD2,TGCGCCAGCAGCTTGGGGACTAGCGGGAGCTCCTACGAGCAGTACTTC,CASSLGTSGSSYEQYF
TRBJ2-1,TRBV7-8,18,TRBD2,TGTGCCAGCAGCTTAGGACTAGCGGGAGGGCTTCGGGGGAATGAGCAGTTCTTC,CASSLGLAGGLRGNEQFF
TRBJ1-5,TRBV4-1,16,TRBD1,TGCGCCAGCAGCCAAAGTGGGACAGGGGTTGGTCAGCCCCAGCATTTT,CASSQSGTGVGQPQHF
TRBJ2-1,TRBV14,14,TRBD1,TGTGCCAGCAGCCCGGGACAGGGGGCTGTTGAGCAGTTCTTC,CASSPGQGAVEQFF
TRBJ2-7,TRBV4-1,16,TRBD1,TGCGCCAGCAGCCTGGGACAGGGGAAATTTTGGGACGAGCAGTACTTC,CASSLGQGKFWDEQYF
TRBJ1-6,TRBV9,13,.,TGTGCCAGCAGCGTAGACCTCTTCGGGCCCCTCCACTTT,CASSVDLFGPLHF
TRBJ1-5,TRBV18,14,.,TGTGCCAGCTCACCATTAGAGAGCAATCAGCCCCAGCATTTT,CASSPLESNQPQHF
TRBJ2-5,TRBV11-2,13,.,TGTGCCAGCAGCAGACCCAGCGGAGAGACCCAGTACTTC,CASSRPSGETQYF
TRBJ1-1,TRBV5-5,17,TRBD1,TGTGCCAGCAGCTTGGGCCGGGCGACAGGGGGCTACACTGAAGCTTTCTTT,CASSLGRATGGYTEAFF
TRBJ2-5,TRBV5-6,15,TRBD2,TGTGCCAGCAGCTTACTAGCGGGGGGCAAAGAGACCCAGTACTTC,CASSLLAGGKETQYF